These 28 T cell receptor beta chains were all obtained from the same sample, sequenced in a study of response to subunit inactivated influenza vaccine. MiXCR, applied by TCRdb to the RT-PCR reads, yields one record per CDR3 protein. The sample has some 520,000 distinct CDR3 sequences, 16% seen once. Sequenced material: CD4+ T cells sorted from PBMCs, taken roughly 24 months after vaccination. The receptors come from a man between 50 and 69 years old who received an inactivated influenza vaccine.

This clonotype has just a few counts. The chain joins TRBV10-2 to TRBJ2-3; 7 bases map to TRBD2. The CDR3 extends over 16 amino acids. CDR1 is WSHSY and CDR2 is SAAADI in the germline V gene. With 0 bases clipped from V and 0 bases from J, the junction kept 3 bases outside the gene matches. CDR3 bases: TGCGCCAGCAGTGAGTCCAGCGGGGCAAGCACAGATACGCAGTATTTT. This codes for CASSESSGASTDTQYF.

This clonotype was observed a few times. The rearrangement links TRBV18 to TRBJ2-2; D not certain. Germline CDR1 reads KGHSH; CDR2 reads LQKENI. This CDR3 region has 16 residues. The V end lost 0 bases, the J end lost 4 bases, and 12 bases lay between the germline ends. The CDR3 spells CASSPPNGQTTGELFF. Written as DNA, the CDR3 is TGTGCCAGCTCACCACCCAACGGTCAGACCACCGGGGAGCTGTTTTTT.

This chain links TRBV28 with TRBJ2-4; 11 bases are shared with TRBD1. The CDR3 contains 14 residues. V shed 2 bases and J 9 bases; nucleotides not matched to a gene: 3. CDR1 is MDHEN, CDR2 SYDVKM, per germline. CDR3 sequence: CASSLAGTGGIQYF. CDR3 DNA sequence: TGTGCCAGCAGTTTAGCCGGGACAGGGGGCATTCAGTACTTC.

This sequence joins TRBV12-3 or TRBV12-4 and TRBJ2-1, with D perhaps matching TRBD1 (6 bases). Trimming removed 1 base from V and 8 bases from J, with 12 bases in between. The CDR3 consists of 14 residues. CDR3 region: CASSLEGHGDEQFF. The CDR3 region has the DNA TGTGCCAGCAGTTTAGAGGGACACGGGGATGAGCAGTTCTTC.

This clonotype has just a few counts. The gene calls are TRBV7-2 and TRBJ1-2; D call uncertain. Germline assignment: CDR1 SGHTA and CDR2 FQGNSA. The CDR3 has 15 residues. Trimming removed 5 bases from V and 4 bases from J, with 17 bases in between. The CDR3 coding sequence is TGTGCCAGCAGCCCTAGGACCGCCGTCTTCTATGGCTACACCTTC. Translated: CASSPRTAVFYGYTF.

This chain joins TRBV10-3 and TRBJ1-6; D unresolved. Germline V CDR1 and CDR2: ENHRY, SYGVKD. The V end lost 3 bases, the J end lost 10 bases, and 10 bases lay between the germline ends. The CDR3 is made up of 13 amino acids. DNA of the CDR3: TGTGCCATCAGTGAAGGGATGGAATCACCCCTCCACTTT. Its translation: CAISEGMESPLHF.

V is TRBV4-1 and J is TRBJ2-3; D is undetermined. Germline V gives CDR1 MGHRA, CDR2 YSYEKL. Deletions cut 3 bases from V and 4 bases from J, with 8 bases between. The CDR3 is 13 amino acids. The CDR3 sequence: CASSQLMSDTQYF. CDR3 nucleotides: TGCGCCAGCAGCCAGCTGATGTCAGATACGCAGTATTTT.

This chain connects TRBV7-2 to TRBJ2-5; 11 bases align to TRBD2. The V and J ends lost 1 base and 5 bases, in that order; junction bases with no gene match: 9. CDR1 and CDR2 (germline): SGHTA, FQGNSA. The CDR3 consists of 17 residues. In DNA, the CDR3 is TGTGCCAGCAGCTTAGGGCTAGCGGGGGGTAGGAGGGAGACCCAGTACTTC. It codes for CASSLGLAGGRRETQYF. Variable domain in full (rest from reference TRBV7-2 and TRBJ2-5): GAGVSQSPSNKVTEKGKDVELRCDPISGHTALYWYRQSLGQGLEFLIYFQGNSAPDKSGLPSDRFSAERTGGSVSTLTIQRTQQEDSAVYLCASSLGLAGGRRETQYFGPGTRLLVL.

This clonotype was seen a few times. The junction shows a germline mismatch at one end, possibly a read error. J is TRBJ2-3 and V is TRBV10-3; the match to TRBD1 covers 8 bases. CDR3 size: 15 residues. The germline CDR1 and CDR2 sequences are ENHRY and SYGVKD. CDR3 residues: CAIRDTGGETDTQYF. The CDR3 bases are TGTGCCATCCGTGATACAGGGGGAGAGACAGATACGCAGTATTTT.

The chain links TRBV28 to TRBJ2-7; possible D gene TRBD1, 6 bases. V lost 7 bases to trimming and J lost 12 bases, with 22 bases between them. The germline V gene encodes CDR1 MDHEN and CDR2 SYDVKM. The CDR3 is made up of 13 amino acids. The CDR3: CASIPGGGTEMYF. The CDR3 DNA follows: TGTGCCAGCATCCCTGGGGGCGGTACCGAAATGTACTTC. Drawing the rest from reference TRBV28 and TRBJ2-7, the complete variable domain is DVKVTQSSRYLVKRTGEKVFLECVQDMDHENMFWYRQDPGLGLRLIYFSYDVKMKEKGDIPEGYSVSREKKERFSLILESASTNQTSMYLCASIPGGGTEMYFGPGTRLTVT.

This clonotype has more than one count but fewer than ten. The rearrangement joins TRBV7-2 to TRBJ2-7; 9 nucleotides align to TRBD2. There are 15 residues in the CDR3. The junction had 9 bases not matched to a gene; V was cut back by 3 bases and J by 6 bases. The germline gives CDR1 SGHTA, CDR2 FQGNSA. The CDR3 here is CASSFSGSIAVEQYF. The CDR3 nucleotides are TGTGCCAGCAGCTTTAGCGGGAGTATTGCGGTCGAGCAGTACTTC.

V gene TRBV3-1 combines with J gene TRBJ2-1; no definite D call. Germline V gene data show CDR1 as LGHDT and CDR2 as YNNKEL (reference sequence). V gave up 4 bases and J gave up 10 bases, with 14 bases separating them. This CDR3 has 13 residues. The CDR3 loop reads CASSPLDGREQFF. CDR3 DNA: TGTGCCAGCAGCCCCCTGGACGGAAGAGAGCAGTTCTTC.

The J gene is TRBJ1-5, the V gene TRBV28; unclear D gene. Germline lookup yields CDR1 MDHEN and CDR2 SYDVKM. Trimming took 2 bases from V and 7 from J, leaving 12 bases between them. The CDR3 has 14 residues. DNA of the CDR3: TGTGCCAGCAGTTTAAATGGGCACGGGCAGCCCCAGCATTTT. It encodes CASSLNGHGQPQHF.

This clonotype has a handful of counts. The genes are TRBV5-6 and TRBJ1-1; 7 bases fit TRBD1. V lost 0 bases, J lost 4 bases, and 3 bases stayed unmatched. This CDR3 region has 14 residues. Germline CDR1 reads SGHDT; CDR2 reads YYEEEE. The CDR3 region is CASSLAGTATEAFF. Here the CDR3 DNA reads TGTGCCAGCAGCTTGGCCGGGACAGCCACTGAAGCTTTCTTT.

The rearrangement uses TRBV7-9 and TRBJ2-3; 7 bases are a match to TRBD2. Germline loops: CDR1 SEHNR, CDR2 FQNEAQ (reference sequence). The CDR3 has 15 amino acids. Losses at the gene ends were 3 bases for V and 0 bases for J; bases not matched to a gene: 3. CDR3 DNA: TGTGCCAGCAGCTTGAAAGCGGGGAGCACAGATACGCAGTATTTT. Translating it yields CASSLKAGSTDTQYF.

This chain uses TRBV12-5 with TRBJ2-7; 9 bases agree with TRBD2. The CDR3 consists of 16 residues. V gave up 2 bases and J gave up 5 bases; unmatched junction bases: 10. The germline V gene has CDR1 LGHNT and CDR2 FRNRAP. CDR3 bases: TGTGCTAGTGGTTTGCCCTTTAGCGGGAGATACCACGAGCAGTACTTC. Protein: CASGLPFSGRYHEQYF.

The gene calls are TRBV20-1 and TRBJ2-7; a possible D gene is TRBD1 (6 bases). CDR3 size: 11 residues. Trimming removed 7 bases from V and 3 bases from J, with 10 bases in between. Germline assignment: CDR1 DFQATT and CDR2 SNEGSKA (reference sequence). The DNA of the CDR3 is TGCAGTGGAGCAGGGGACTACGAGCAGTACTTC. It specifies CSGAGDYEQYF.

The rearrangement joins TRBV6-5 to TRBJ2-1, with D tentatively TRBD2 (5 bases). Per germline, CDR1 MNHEY and CDR2 SVGAGI. V dropped 2 bases and J dropped 5 bases, with 13 bases sitting between them. The CDR3 runs to 15 residues. CDR3 DNA sequence: TGTGCCAGCAGTTACCTGGCGACGACTAACAATGAGCAGTTCTTC. Protein sequence: CASSYLATTNNEQFF.

A few counts support this clonotype. J is TRBJ1-2 and V is TRBV28, with D hard to call. Germline V gene sequence: CDR1 MDHEN, CDR2 SYDVKM. The V end was cut by 3 bases, the J end by 0 bases, with 11 bases between. There are 15 residues in the CDR3. This chain's CDR3 is CASSFSGITNYGYTF. The CDR3 DNA follows: TGTGCCAGCAGTTTTTCGGGCATTACTAACTATGGCTACACCTTC.

Only a few counts were recorded for this clonotype. This chain uses TRBV5-1 with TRBJ2-3; 7 bases match TRBD1. Trimming removed 6 bases from V and 3 bases from J; junction bases left unmatched: 10. The CDR3 runs to 15 residues. CDR1 and CDR2 (germline): SGHRS, YFSETQ. The CDR3 here is CASTPGGRSTDTQYF. The CDR3 DNA reads as TGCGCCAGCACCCCAGGGGGTAGATCGACAGATACGCAGTATTTT.

The chain joins TRBV2 to TRBJ2-1; D gene uncertain. The CDR3 is 16 residues long. Trimming pared 0 bases from V and 0 bases from J, leaving 9 bases between. Germline V gene sequence: CDR1 SNHLY, CDR2 FYNNEI. The CDR3 sequence is CASSEARFTSYNEQFF. In DNA form, the CDR3 reads TGTGCCAGCAGTGAAGCGCGGTTTACCTCCTACAATGAGCAGTTCTTC.

This sequence joins TRBV29-1 and TRBJ2-3; TRBD1 agrees at 8 bases. Trimming cost V 1 base and J 2 bases; bases outside gene matches: 8. CDR1 is SQVTM, CDR2 ANQGSEA, per germline. The CDR3 has 16 amino acids. The CDR3 DNA follows: TGCAGCGTTGAAGTTACTGGACAGGGCCCCACAGATACGCAGTATTTT. Protein sequence: CSVEVTGQGPTDTQYF.

The chain uses TRBV6-1 and TRBJ2-5; TRBD1 or TRBD2 may be the D gene (5 bases each). CDR1 MNHNS and CDR2 SASEGT come from the germline V gene. This CDR3 is 14 amino acids long. Trimming took off 1 base at V and 5 bases at J, with 11 bases between the two ends. The CDR3 sequence: CASSEVGAPETQYF. The CDR3 DNA follows: TGTGCCAGCAGTGAAGTCGGGGCGCCGGAGACCCAGTACTTC.

The chain recombines TRBV7-2 with TRBJ2-1; D unclear. V was clipped by 7 bases and J by 0 bases, with 16 bases between them. The germline V gene has CDR1 SGHTA and CDR2 FQGNSA. The CDR3 loop spans 16 amino acids. This chain's CDR3 is CASNLAGFGSYNEQFF. CDR3 nucleotide sequence: TGTGCCAGCAACTTGGCAGGCTTCGGCTCCTACAATGAGCAGTTCTTC.

Many counts were recorded for this clonotype. The V call is TRBV5-4, the J call TRBJ2-2, with a possible D match to TRBD1 (5 bases). V shed 0 bases and J shed 6 bases, with 6 bases lying between them. Per germline, CDR1 SGHNT and CDR2 YYREEE (reference sequence). The CDR3 spans 13 residues. The CDR3 reads CASSLVGAGELFF. The CDR3 DNA sequence: TGTGCCAGCAGCTTGGTAGGGGCCGGGGAGCTGTTTTTT.

This clonotype was detected a few times. J is TRBJ2-1 and V is TRBV27; 14 nucleotides agree with TRBD2. This CDR3 has 15 amino acids. J was trimmed by 3 bases and V by 6 bases; bases with no gene match: 1. Germline-derived CDR1 and CDR2 are MNHEY and SMNVEV (reference sequence). The CDR3 coding sequence is TGTGCCAGCAGCGGGACTAGCGGGGGCTACAATGAGCAGTTCTTC. Protein product: CASSGTSGGYNEQFF.

This clonotype showed up many times. This chain uses TRBV28 with TRBJ2-3; TRBD2 agrees at 10 bases. This CDR3 is built from 17 residues. J lost 0 bases, V lost 7 bases, and 10 bases had no gene match. Germline V gives CDR1 MDHEN, CDR2 SYDVKM. DNA for the CDR3: TGTGCCAGCAATAAGCGGGGGGGCCCCCCCAGCACAGATACGCAGTATTTT. This sequence encodes CASNKRGGPPSTDTQYF.

Of note for this clonotype: A clone one base away is much larger, so this may be a read error. The V gene is TRBV5-1, the J gene TRBJ2-7; D is possibly TRBD1 or TRBD2 (5 bases each). Trimming took off 4 bases at V and 6 bases at J, with 17 bases between the two ends. The CDR3 totals 14 residues. Germline values: CDR1 SGHRS, CDR2 YFSETQ. The CDR3, as DNA: TGCGCCAGCAGCCCGGGACGGGTAGATGGCGAGCAGTACTTC. Encoded protein: CASSPGRVDGEQYF.